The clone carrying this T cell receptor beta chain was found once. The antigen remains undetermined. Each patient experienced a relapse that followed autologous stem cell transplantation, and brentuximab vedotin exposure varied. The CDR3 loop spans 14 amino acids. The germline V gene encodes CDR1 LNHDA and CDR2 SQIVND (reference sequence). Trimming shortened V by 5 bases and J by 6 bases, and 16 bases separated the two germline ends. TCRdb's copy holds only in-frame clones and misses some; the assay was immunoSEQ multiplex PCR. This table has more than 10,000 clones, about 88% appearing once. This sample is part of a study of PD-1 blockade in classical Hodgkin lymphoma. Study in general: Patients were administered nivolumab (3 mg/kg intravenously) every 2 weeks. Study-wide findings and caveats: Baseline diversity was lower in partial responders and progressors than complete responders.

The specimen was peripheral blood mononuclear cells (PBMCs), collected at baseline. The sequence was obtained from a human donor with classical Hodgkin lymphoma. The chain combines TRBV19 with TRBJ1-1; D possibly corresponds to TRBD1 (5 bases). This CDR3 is CASSARQTQAEAFF. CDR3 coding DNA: TGTGCCAGTAGTGCCCGACAGACTCAGGCTGAAGCTTTCTTT.